This TCR beta chain is drawn from a study of blood T cell repertoires in COVID-19. This clone was detected a few times. The repertoire was sequenced with immunoSEQ multiplex PCR; TCRdb's copy has only in-frame clones and lacks some. The repertoire holds 250,000 to 350,000 clones, more than 75% seen once, with about 7.8% in the top ten. Specimen: peripheral blood. This TCR was sampled from a woman between 50 and 59 years old who had recovered from COVID-19.

The CDR3 DNA is TGTGCCAGCAGTTCAGAAGGTGGGGGACAGGGGAGTCGGGACTATGGCTACACCTTC. It translates to CASSSEGGGQGSRDYGYTF. This rearrangement joins TRBV28 to TRBJ1-2, with 10 bases identical to TRBD1. In germline, CDR1 is MDHEN, CDR2 SYDVKM. The CDR3 is 19 amino acids. V gave up 4 bases and J gave up 3 bases; unmatched junction bases: 17.